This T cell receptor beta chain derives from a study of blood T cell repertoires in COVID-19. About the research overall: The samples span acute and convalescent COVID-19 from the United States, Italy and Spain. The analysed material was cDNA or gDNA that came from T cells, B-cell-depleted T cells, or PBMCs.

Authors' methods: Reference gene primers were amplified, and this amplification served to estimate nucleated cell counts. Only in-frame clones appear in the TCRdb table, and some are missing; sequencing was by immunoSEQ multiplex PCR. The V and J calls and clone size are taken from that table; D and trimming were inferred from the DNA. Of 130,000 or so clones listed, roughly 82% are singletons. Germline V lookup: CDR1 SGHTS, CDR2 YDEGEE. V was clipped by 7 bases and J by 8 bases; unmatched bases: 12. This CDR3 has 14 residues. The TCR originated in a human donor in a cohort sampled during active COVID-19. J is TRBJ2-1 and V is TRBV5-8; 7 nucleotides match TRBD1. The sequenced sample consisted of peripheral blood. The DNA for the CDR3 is TGTGCCAGCTATCGGACAGGCCTCTGGGATGAGCAGTTCTTC. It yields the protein CASYRTGLWDEQFF. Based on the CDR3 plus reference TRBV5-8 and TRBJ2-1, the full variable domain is EAGVTQSPTHLIKTRGQQATLRCSPISGHTSVYWYQQALGLGLQFLLWYDEGEERNRGNFPPRFSGRQFPNYSSELNVNALELEDSALYLCASYRTGLWDEQFFGPGTRLTVL.